The present T cell receptor (beta chain) was sequenced within a study of cytomegalovirus exposure and HLA in healthy donors (dated by TCRdb to 2015 to 2018). Some background on the complete study: An earlier analysis of about 560 of the donors reported approximately 260 Gb of sequence data and some 110 million unique TCR beta sequences obtained from roughly 170 million T cells. The study was designed to test whether signatures of past pathogen exposure could be identified by cataloging public T cell receptors. The number of donors typed differed by locus, with about 620-630 for A, B, C, DRB1 and DQB1, about 500 for DQA1, about 610 for DPA1, and about 450 for DPB1. A later analysis re-analyzed previously published TCR beta repertoires from about 600 donors and added high-resolution HLA genotyping to study TCR occurrence patterns. Every discovery cohort repertoire had been produced on one sequencing platform. In an earlier analysis of more than 550 of the donors, high-throughput TCR beta sequencing was used to judge whether each TCR beta V gene segment behaved as functional or pseudogenic. An early release that covered fewer than 750 HLA-typed donors contained approximately 290 gigabases of sequencing data and 80 million or so unique TCR sequences. The study combined high-throughput TCR immunosequencing, statistical association of individual TCRs with disease status, and machine learning to predict cytomegalovirus infection status. Besides the first cohort of 666 subjects, a separate validation cohort made up of roughly 130 different subjects was used. The genetic ancestry cluster associated with self-reported Caucasian donors included roughly 84% of the 398 genotyped donors. Class I and class II HLA loci were covered by the typing at four-digit resolution. Donor age, sex, ethnicity and CMV serostatus were collected together with the repertoire data. The study used immunosequencing to profile the T cell repertoires of under 700 subjects and linked those repertoires to cytomegalovirus serostatus. Four to six DR-DQ haplotypes were handled as single units for association and clustering, since linkage in the cohort was strong. Rather than drawing on any new phenotypic data, the later analysis identified candidate immune exposures from TCR beta sequences and the way those sequences occurred across donors. Among some 410 genotyped donors of the cohort, an average of around 240,000 unique TCR beta nucleotide sequences was sequenced per donor, of which roughly 17% were non-productive. A later genetic analysis took genome-wide SNP genotypes for about three fifths of the roughly 670 donors and used that subset as a discovery cohort. What the study reported, not specific to this receptor: Only TCR beta chains were sequenced in this cohort, and the absence of alpha or paired-chain data limited detectable features. Because counts were too low, roughly 16 rarely observed V segments, including chromosome 9 orphons, were excluded from the earlier analysis of some 590 of the donors. A further reported finding was that TCR beta sequences accurately predicted the HLA-A and HLA-B alleles for most subjects in the first cohort. When HLA alleles, especially DR and DQ, strongly co-occurred, attributing TCR associations to individual alleles was difficult. A later genetic analysis reported fewer N-insertions in productive TCRs among donors in an Asian-associated ancestry cluster than the roughly 700-donor mean. In a later genetic analysis, a missense DCLRE1C variant was associated with V-gene and J-gene trimming of TCR beta chains, and the association was replicated in an independent cohort. It was suggested by the authors that the approach could potentially be generalized to other disease states and immunological phenotypes. Most CMV-associated TCR beta chains appeared to be HLA-restricted in a later analysis, and the HLA associations seemed to be driven largely by CMV exposure. A later analysis reported that several top co-occurrence clusters appeared linked to parvovirus B19, influenza, CMV and Epstein-Barr virus. Cytomegalovirus status was reported to be diagnosed by the classifier with high specificity and sensitivity in both the original and validation cohorts. According to a later analysis, TCR association rates differed among HLA loci, with DRB1 alleles showing the most associated TCRs and HLA-C alleles showing the fewest. At a false discovery rate of 0.05, a later analysis linked 16,951 TCR beta sequences to specific HLA alleles. In the study, some 160 TCR beta chains were listed as associated with cytomegalovirus. Some IMGT-functional V segments, including TRBV6-2 and TRBV6-3, could not be told apart with the 87-base-pair reads, so those segments were excluded. In a later analysis, HLA-associated TCR beta chains showed more clonal expansion and lower generation probabilities than non-associated chains that were equally common. A group of highly shared sequence variants was considered likely to be a technical artifact of the sequencing pipeline. In vitro tests confirmed that three of the cytomegalovirus-associated TCR beta chains recognize cytomegalovirus antigens. An earlier analysis of around 540 of the donors showed that most TCR beta V segments appeared in productive rearrangements either about 90% or about 30% of the time, which broadly matched IMGT annotations. Roughly uniform sequencing depth across donors was assumed in presence/absence analyses, although this assumption may not hold. Linkage disequilibrium might explain the correlated functional status among segregating V segments, but an unknown experimental factor could not be ruled out. Because HLA typing was unavailable for some donors at each locus, only the typed subset was used in association tests. Most TCR sequences were seen in very few donors, while some public TCRs were found in many individuals. The only immune exposure information available for the cohort was CMV serostatus.

The cohort comprised more than 550 healthy bone marrow donors. All cohort members were sampled while nominally healthy, although unrecorded immune exposures were likely present. The donor tested CMV seronegative, placing the donor among the 352 seronegative members of the cohort. Every donor gave a peripheral blood sample, and the peripheral blood mononuclear cells from that sample were used for TCR beta sequencing. Genomic DNA was extracted from the blood cell samples with the Qiagen DNeasy Blood Extraction Kit. Comment on this clone: The antigen it binds to is not known. No base quality values were provided; no much bigger clone lies one nucleotide off.

The library came from the immunoSEQ multiplex PCR assay. For the multiplex PCR, a mixture combining 60 forward primers for TCR Vbeta segments and 13 reverse primers for TCR Jbeta segments was used. A multiplex PCR assay on genomic DNA amplified the CDR3 region of rearranged TCR beta genes. Amplified TCR beta libraries were sequenced as 87-base-pair reads on the Illumina HiSeq System. Processing in the source paper ran as follows. A later analysis tallied around 87 million unique TCR beta chains across the 666 repertoires, and approximately 11 million of those chains were shared by two or more donors. To remove PCR and sequencing errors, raw reads were error-corrected and collapsed into unique sequences using a nearest-neighbor algorithm that merged closely related sequences. CDR3 sequences were aligned to IMGT reference sequences to assign V, D and J gene segments. For a sequence to be retained, at least a six-nucleotide match to both a V gene segment and a J gene segment was required. Rearrangements were called productive when the CDR3 lacked stop codons and stayed in frame with V and J; all others were non-productive. CDR3 was defined according to IMGT convention as the region running from the second conserved V-encoded cysteine to the conserved J-encoded phenylalanine. Sequences without an unambiguous match to a single V gene segment were excluded from the earlier analysis of 450 to 650 of the donors. An earlier analysis of under 750 of the donors called V segments functional above 56.7% productive rearrangements and segregating when the between-donor standard deviation exceeded 5%. A statistical classification framework was developed to diagnose cytomegalovirus status using the catalog of TCR beta chain sequences. In a later analysis, TCR nucleotide sequences were compared against IMGT/GENE-DB human TR gene sequences so that V and J genes could be assigned. A later analysis assigned CDR3 sequences and most-parsimonious VDJ recombination scenarios with the TCRdist pipeline. In a later analysis, every TCR beta chain was defined by the combination of its CDR3 amino acid sequence and its V-gene family, and reads without a unique V-gene family were dropped. A later analysis removed 500 to 650 highly shared, low-generation-probability nucleotide sequences to deal with suspected cross-contamination and a sequencing artifact. For each public chain, a later analysis derived a clonal expansion index from normalized ranks of inferred template counts within each repertoire. In a later analysis, generation probabilities were computed using a VDJ recombination model fitted to out-of-frame rearrangements, and the results were checked against IGoR. In a later analysis, TCR-TCR, TCR-HLA and TCR-CMV co-occurrence was scored with hypergeometric tests, and a repertoire-size bias correction was applied to TCR pairs. False discovery rates were estimated in a later analysis by permuting HLA or CMV assignments 20 times. In a later analysis, co-occurring TCRs were grouped with DBSCAN, and TCRdist sequence similarity was added when clustering was performed within HLA-allele-positive subsets. Repertoires with fewer than 30,000 or more than 120,000 public chains, plus five repertoires with anomalous nucleotide sharing, were excluded from co-occurrence clustering. Imported from immuneACCESS, the table was reduced by TCRdb to in-frame sequences with V and J called. These copies leave out some clones; in studies compared against another copy, an unresolved V gene accounts for under half, and the cause of the remainder is not known. V, J and clone size are those of that table, while D and trimming were read from the DNA. Counted in this sample were 110,000 to 150,000 clones; approximately 79% of them appeared once. Around 1.7% of the sample rests with the top ten.

V loses 5 bases of germline sequence and J loses 4 bases, and the interval between the two ends is 15 bases. Counted from cysteine to phenylalanine, this CDR3 has 15 amino acids. Left in the record is the CDR3 DNA by itself, 45 bases read in frame from the first base. The germline V gene yields SNHLY for CDR1 and FYNNEI for CDR2. The sequenced sample was PBMCs. The clonotype was recovered from a woman aged 30 to 39 in good health and CMV-seronegative. This chain is built from TRBV2 and TRBJ1-5, with TRBD1 perhaps the D gene, on 6 matching bases. The CDR3 is CASSLTGQTNQPQHF. The DNA reads as follows: TGTGCCAGCAGTCTGACGGGACAAACGAATCAGCCCCAGCATTTT.